A selection of T cell receptor beta chains follows, all from one sample in a study of cytomegalovirus exposure and HLA in healthy donors. Repertoires were generated with immunoSEQ multiplex PCR, while TCRdb's copy carries only in-frame clones and drops some. The sample lists 100,000 to 150,000 clones, about three quarters seen once, with approximately 2.9% in the top ten. Sequenced material: PBMCs. These receptors all come from a human donor in good health. The CDR3 runs from the conserved cysteine through the conserved F or W. Fields, in order: D gene, J gene, V gene, clone size, CDR3 protein, CDR3 DNA. The D gene is left open where the match is weak. Size tells how often a clone was seen (once, few, many) or the class of an expanded clone, and some rows leave it out.

d_gene: -; j_gene: TRBJ1-5; v_gene: TRBV4-2; abundance: -; CDR3aa: CASSQVWDIDQPQHF; CDR3nt: TGTGCCAGCAGCCAAGTTTGGGACATAGATCAGCCCCAGCATTTT
d_gene: -; j_gene: TRBJ1-1; v_gene: TRBV29-1; abundance: -; CDR3aa: CSVEDPWRVTEAFF; CDR3nt: TGCAGCGTTGAAGATCCGTGGAGGGTCACTGAAGCTTTCTTT
d_gene: TRBD1; j_gene: TRBJ2-5; v_gene: TRBV6-1; abundance: few; CDR3aa: CASRTGKETQYF; CDR3nt: TGTGCCAGCAGGACAGGGAAAGAGACCCAGTACTTC
d_gene: -; j_gene: TRBJ2-7; v_gene: TRBV7-9; abundance: -; CDR3aa: CASRPRDTYEQYF; CDR3nt: TGTGCCAGCAGGCCCCGGGACACCTACGAGCAGTACTTC
d_gene: -; j_gene: TRBJ2-7; v_gene: TRBV18; abundance: -; CDR3aa: CASSPSTVYEQCF; CDR3nt: TGTGCCAGCTCACCGTCGACAGTCTACGAGCAGTGCTTC
d_gene: -; j_gene: TRBJ2-7; v_gene: TRBV2; abundance: -; CDR3aa: CASSVTGLSYEQYF; CDR3nt: TGTGCCAGCAGTGTAACAGGCCTCTCCTACGAGCAGTACTTC
d_gene: -; j_gene: TRBJ2-3; v_gene: TRBV28; abundance: -; CDR3aa: CASSTFHRADTQYF; CDR3nt: TGTGCCAGCAGCACATTCCACAGGGCAGATACGCAGTATTTT
d_gene: -; j_gene: TRBJ1-4; v_gene: TRBV6-1; abundance: once; CDR3aa: CASRRYPTTNEKLFF; CDR3nt: TGTGCCAGCAGGCGGTACCCGACAACTAATGAAAAACTGTTTTTT
d_gene: TRBD1; j_gene: TRBJ1-1; v_gene: TRBV6-4; abundance: -; CDR3aa: CASSKTGANTEAFF; CDR3nt: TGTGCCAGCAGTAAGACAGGGGCGAACACTGAAGCTTTCTTT
d_gene: TRBD2; j_gene: TRBJ2-7; v_gene: TRBV5-1; abundance: -; CDR3aa: CASSPKGLAGGYEQYF; CDR3nt: TGCGCCAGCAGCCCTAAGGGACTAGCGGGAGGGTACGAGCAGTACTTC
d_gene: TRBD1; j_gene: TRBJ2-1; v_gene: TRBV28; abundance: -; CDR3aa: CASSLRDRDLYNEQFF; CDR3nt: TGTGCCAGCAGTTTAAGGGACAGGGACCTTTACAATGAGCAGTTCTTC
d_gene: TRBD1; j_gene: TRBJ2-3; v_gene: TRBV19; abundance: once; CDR3aa: CASSIDPGQGSRPDTQYF; CDR3nt: TGTGCCAGTAGTATAGATCCGGGACAGGGCTCCAGGCCAGATACGCAGTATTTT
d_gene: -; j_gene: TRBJ2-2; v_gene: TRBV28; abundance: -; CDR3aa: CASSTRWGRNTGELFF; CDR3nt: TGTGCCAGCAGTACCCGGTGGGGCCGTAACACCGGGGAGCTGTTTTTT
d_gene: -; j_gene: TRBJ1-5; v_gene: TRBV19; abundance: once; CDR3aa: CASKGVRQPDYSNQPQHF; CDR3nt: TGTGCCAGTAAGGGGGTGCGGCAGCCCGACTATAGCAATCAGCCCCAGCATTTT
d_gene: -; j_gene: TRBJ2-1; v_gene: TRBV4-2; abundance: -; CDR3aa: CASSQDTYNEQFF; CDR3nt: TGTGCCAGCAGCCAAGACACTTACAATGAGCAGTTCTTC
d_gene: TRBD2; j_gene: TRBJ2-1; v_gene: TRBV5-1; abundance: few; CDR3aa: CASSDLAGGNEQFF; CDR3nt: TGCGCCAGCAGCGACTTAGCGGGGGGGAATGAGCAGTTCTTC
d_gene: TRBD1; j_gene: TRBJ1-3; v_gene: TRBV7-9; abundance: -; CDR3aa: CASSFEWDRSGNTIYF; CDR3nt: TGTGCCAGCAGCTTCGAATGGGACAGGTCTGGAAACACCATATATTTT
d_gene: TRBD1; j_gene: TRBJ2-3; v_gene: TRBV7-6; abundance: -; CDR3aa: CASGRQGSSTDTQYF; CDR3nt: TGTGCCAGCGGGAGACAGGGTTCTAGCACAGATACGCAGTATTTT
d_gene: TRBD1; j_gene: TRBJ2-2; v_gene: TRBV11-2; abundance: -; CDR3aa: CASSSGTGYTGELFF; CDR3nt: TGTGCCAGCAGCTCCGGGACAGGTTACACCGGGGAGCTGTTTTTT
d_gene: TRBD2; j_gene: TRBJ2-3; v_gene: TRBV11-2; abundance: -; CDR3aa: CASSLRGTSPDTQYF; CDR3nt: TGTGCCAGCAGCTTAAGGGGGACTAGCCCAGATACGCAGTATTTT
d_gene: -; j_gene: TRBJ2-1; v_gene: TRBV10-3; abundance: -; CDR3aa: CAISARDTTPNEQFF; CDR3nt: TGTGCCATCAGCGCCCGGGACACCACACCCAATGAGCAGTTCTTC
d_gene: TRBD1; j_gene: TRBJ2-4; v_gene: TRBV15; abundance: few; CDR3aa: CATRGQGGGNIQYF; CDR3nt: TGTGCCACCAGAGGACAGGGGGGTGGAAACATTCAGTACTTC
d_gene: -; j_gene: TRBJ2-1; v_gene: TRBV25-1; abundance: -; CDR3aa: CASQGGEQFF; CDR3nt: TGTGCAAGTCAGGGGGGTGAGCAGTTCTTC
d_gene: -; j_gene: TRBJ1-2; v_gene: TRBV6-6; abundance: few; CDR3aa: CAISEDSANYGYTF; CDR3nt: TGTGCCATCAGTGAGGACAGCGCTAACTATGGCTACACCTTC
d_gene: TRBD1; j_gene: TRBJ1-3; v_gene: TRBV28; abundance: -; CDR3aa: CASSPLPGQGGRNTIYF; CDR3nt: TGTGCCAGCAGCCCGTTGCCGGGACAGGGTGGCCGAAACACCATATATTTT
d_gene: TRBD1; j_gene: TRBJ1-2; v_gene: TRBV5-1; abundance: few; CDR3aa: CASSSDRMPYGYTF; CDR3nt: TGCGCCAGCAGCTCGGACAGGATGCCCTATGGCTACACCTTC
d_gene: TRBD1; j_gene: TRBJ1-3; v_gene: TRBV5-5; abundance: -; CDR3aa: CASSRRTGVGNTIYF; CDR3nt: TGTGCCAGCAGCCGAAGGACAGGAGTGGGAAACACCATATATTTT
d_gene: TRBD1; j_gene: TRBJ1-2; v_gene: TRBV5-1; abundance: -; CDR3aa: CASSVTGAPGGYTF; CDR3nt: TGCGCCAGCAGCGTAACAGGGGCTCCGGGTGGCTACACCTTC
d_gene: -; j_gene: TRBJ2-1; v_gene: TRBV29-1; abundance: -; CDR3aa: CSVESSWRQFF; CDR3nt: TGCAGCGTTGAATCTTCTTGGAGACAGTTCTTC
d_gene: -; j_gene: TRBJ1-1; v_gene: TRBV6-5; abundance: once; CDR3aa: CASSHGQGRLGAFF; CDR3nt: TGTGCCAGCAGCCATGGGCAGGGGCGTCTGGGGGCTTTCTTT
d_gene: -; j_gene: TRBJ2-3; v_gene: TRBV6-6; abundance: few; CDR3aa: CASTPGSTDTQYF; CDR3nt: TGTGCCAGCACCCCAGGGAGCACAGATACGCAGTATTTT
d_gene: -; j_gene: TRBJ2-2; v_gene: TRBV21-1; abundance: -; CDR3aa: CASSKNTGVGELFF; CDR3nt: TGTGCCAGCAGCAAAAACACAGGGGTCGGGGAGCTGTTTTTT
d_gene: TRBD1; j_gene: TRBJ2-2; v_gene: TRBV7-6; abundance: few; CDR3aa: CASSPLGQPNTGELFF; CDR3nt: TGTGCCAGCAGCCCACTGGGACAGCCGAACACCGGGGAGCTGTTTTTT
d_gene: TRBD1; j_gene: TRBJ1-5; v_gene: TRBV11-3; abundance: -; CDR3aa: CASSFPGQGQVQPQHF; CDR3nt: TGTGCCAGCAGCTTCCCGGGACAGGGTCAGGTTCAGCCCCAGCATTTT
d_gene: -; j_gene: TRBJ2-1; v_gene: TRBV9; abundance: -; CDR3aa: CASSVGSSVAGEQFF; CDR3nt: TGTGCCAGCAGCGTAGGATCTAGCGTGGCTGGTGAGCAGTTCTTC
d_gene: TRBD1; j_gene: TRBJ1-4; v_gene: TRBV30; abundance: once; CDR3aa: CACEQGGVKLFF; CDR3nt: TGTGCCTGTGAACAGGGGGGCGTAAAACTGTTTTTT
d_gene: -; j_gene: TRBJ1-1; v_gene: TRBV29-1; abundance: -; CDR3aa: CSVVKRMNTEAFF; CDR3nt: TGCAGCGTTGTGAAGCGGATGAACACTGAAGCTTTCTTT
d_gene: TRBD2; j_gene: TRBJ2-1; v_gene: TRBV19; abundance: -; CDR3aa: CASSTGLAGGPLGEQFF; CDR3nt: TGTGCCAGTAGTACGGGACTAGCGGGAGGGCCCTTGGGTGAGCAGTTCTTC
d_gene: TRBD1; j_gene: TRBJ2-7; v_gene: TRBV27; abundance: -; CDR3aa: CASSLQGQGPYEQYF; CDR3nt: TGTGCCAGCAGTCTACAAGGACAGGGCCCCTACGAGCAGTACTTC
d_gene: TRBD2; j_gene: TRBJ2-7; v_gene: TRBV2; abundance: -; CDR3aa: CASSEIDSGLAGRSYEQYF; CDR3nt: TGTGCCAGCAGTGAAATAGACTCGGGACTAGCGGGACGATCCTACGAGCAGTACTTC
d_gene: TRBD1; j_gene: TRBJ1-2; v_gene: TRBV5-6; abundance: -; CDR3aa: CASSPSGGRIWGYTF; CDR3nt: TGTGCCAGCAGTCCATCAGGGGGCCGAATTTGGGGCTACACCTTC
d_gene: TRBD2; j_gene: TRBJ2-1; v_gene: TRBV6-6; abundance: -; CDR3aa: CASSYSMTSDEQFF; CDR3nt: TGTGCCAGCAGTTACTCGATGACTAGCGATGAGCAGTTCTTC
d_gene: TRBD2; j_gene: TRBJ2-7; v_gene: TRBV27; abundance: -; CDR3aa: CASSLLAGAYEQYF; CDR3nt: TGTGCCAGCAGTTTACTAGCGGGAGCCTACGAGCAGTACTTC